This TCR beta chain was identified in a study of blood T cell repertoires in COVID-19. The wider study: The United States, Italy and Spain supplied acute and convalescent COVID-19 samples. From T cells, B-cell-depleted T cells, or PBMCs came the material, which was cDNA or gDNA.

The CDR3 has 12 amino acids. The germline CDR1 and CDR2 sequences are LGHDT and YNNKEL (reference sequence). Between the trimmed V and J ends, which lost 0 bases and 14 bases, there was a span of 8 bases. Under the authors' procedure: Amplifying reference gene primers gave estimates of nucleated cell counts. Using immunoSEQ multiplex PCR, the repertoire was profiled, and TCRdb retains in-frame clones only, with some absent. The V and J calls and the clone size are those of that table, but D and trimming were determined from the DNA. The sample lists 150,000 or so clones; approximately 90% were seen once.

The chain links TRBV3-1 (or the pseudogene TRBV3-2) to TRBJ1-6, with TRBD1 as a possible D gene (5 bases). This sequence was found in a man in his sixties with active or convalescent COVID-19. Material for sequencing was peripheral blood. The chain's CDR3 is CASSQEQTALHF. The CDR3 region has the DNA TGTGCCAGCAGCCAAGAGCAGACAGCCCTCCACTTT.